This passage covers 3 T cell receptor beta chains from one sample sequenced in a study of shared clonotypes between healthy human individuals. Positive CCR7 selection of CD45RO-negative cells yielded the naive CD8 cells, and terminally differentiated effector memory CD45RA+ cells were excluded. This table comes from immunoSEQ multiplex PCR, and its TCRdb copy is limited to in-frame clones, with some not included. The sample shows about 800,000 clones, about 96% of them seen only once. What was sequenced was naive CD8+ T cells sorted from blood. The receptors come from a man aged 30 to 39 in good health.

The CDR3 spells CASSKALRGVRTGTELFYGYTF. The CDR3 DNA reads as TGTGCCAGCAGCAAAGCGCTAAGAGGGGTTCGGACCGGGACAGAGCTCTTCTATGGCTACACCTTC. The chain joins TRBV21-1 to TRBJ1-2; TRBD1 is the table's D call, not checked against the DNA. TRBV21-1 is a documented pseudogene. The length of the CDR3 is 22 residues.

V usage is TRBV28 and J usage is TRBJ2-3, with D perhaps TRBD2 (5 bases). Deletions cut 5 bases from V and 2 bases from J, with 11 bases between. The germline gives CDR1 MDHEN, CDR2 SYDVKM. The CDR3 is made up of 14 amino acids. The CDR3 sequence: CASSGLRYTDTQYF. CDR3 in DNA: TGTGCCAGCAGTGGACTGCGTTACACAGATACGCAGTATTTT.

As concerns this clone: The junction departs from the called germline gene at one end, perhaps through a read error. CDR3: CASSLHTRGGDEQFF. The CDR3 DNA follows: TGTGCTAGCAGCCTACACACCCGGGGGGGCGATGAGCAGTTCTTC. This rearrangement joins TRBV7-7 to TRBJ2-1, with 8 bases matching TRBD2. There are 15 residues in the CDR3. Germline assignment: CDR1 SSHAT and CDR2 FNYEAQ (reference sequence).